These 21 T cell receptor beta chains originate from one sample sequenced in a study of T cells in Graves' hyperthyroidism and ophthalmopathy. RNA transcripts gave rise to amplified TCR beta CDR3 regions. The HTBI primer set drove a first-round RT-PCR of the TCR CDR3. TCRdb ran MiXCR on the multiplex PCR reads and lists one entry per CDR3 protein. Of roughly 300,000 distinct CDR3 sequences listed, approximately 15% are singletons. The specimen sequenced was blood. These receptor sequences come from a woman aged 30 to 39 with Graves' hyperthyroidism.

In its sample, this clonotype was seen many times. The chain uses TRBV2 and TRBJ2-7, with D perhaps given as TRBD1 or TRBD2 (5 bases each). Trimming cost V 6 bases and J 6 bases, with 12 bases left between them. This CDR3 contains 12 residues. Germline V CDR1 and CDR2: SNHLY, FYNNEI. CDR3 loop: CASRGDPIEQYF. CDR3 coding DNA: TGTGCCAGCAGGGGGGATCCGATCGAGCAGTACTTC.

Points on this clonotype: A clone one base away is much larger, so this may be a read error. This chain uses TRBV7-9 with TRBJ2-5; the match to TRBD1 covers 10 bases. The germline gives CDR1 SEHNR, CDR2 FQNEAQ (reference sequence). This CDR3 has 15 amino acids. CDR3 nucleotides: TGTGCCAGCAGCGCCTCCGGGACAGGGGAAGAGACCCGGTACTTC. Amino acids: CASSASGTGEETRYF.

The table lists this clonotype with many counts. The CDR3 region is CASSLRDPDTDTQYF. CDR3 coding DNA: TGTGCCAGCAGCCTCCGGGACCCAGACACAGATACGCAGTATTTT. The chain has TRBV7-9 and TRBJ2-3; perhaps D is TRBD1 or TRBD2 (5 bases each). V lost 5 bases, J lost 2 bases, and 14 bases lay in between. Per germline, CDR1 SEHNR and CDR2 FQNEAQ (reference sequence). The CDR3 has 15 amino acids. Full variable domain (missing parts from reference TRBV7-9 and TRBJ2-3): DTGVSQNPRHKITKRGQNVTFRCDPISEHNRLYWYRQTLGQGPEFLTYFQNEAQLEKSRLLSDRFSAERPKGSFSTLEIQRTEQGDSAMYLCASSLRDPDTDTQYFGPGTRLTVL.

Details on this clonotype: This may stem from a read error, because a much larger clone lies one nucleotide away. Lacking the conserved final phenylalanine or tryptophan, this CDR3 likely reflects a read error. The chain combines TRBV28 with TRBJ2-2; D may be TRBD1 (6 bases). The CDR3 is made up of 18 amino acids. The germline V gene has CDR1 MDHEN and CDR2 SYDVKM. V lost 6 bases, J lost 3 bases, and 23 bases lay in between. CDR3: CASSKRTDPIPYTGELFL. The DNA of the CDR3 is TGTGCCAGCAGCAAGAGGACAGACCCTATTCCCTACACCGGGGAGCTGTTTTTA.

In its sample, this clonotype was seen many times. The V gene is TRBV10-1, the J gene TRBJ1-3; the D gene is possibly TRBD1 (6 bases). Trimming stripped 4 bases from V and 5 bases from J, with 15 bases between. The CDR3 contains 15 residues. CDR1 is WNHNN and CDR2 is SYGVQD in the germline V gene (reference sequence). CDR3 loop: CASSGNRAKRNTIYF. Written as DNA, the CDR3 is TGCGCCAGCAGTGGTAACAGGGCCAAGAGAAACACCATATATTTT.

The genes are TRBV6-1 and TRBJ2-1; 13 bases line up with TRBD2. V lost 5 bases and J lost 8; bases outside the gene matches: 6. CDR3 length: 15 residues. CDR1 MNHNS and CDR2 SASEGT come from the germline V gene. In DNA form, the CDR3 reads TGTGCCAGCAGTTCCGGGACTAGCGGGAAGTATGAGCAGTTCTTC. It encodes CASSSGTSGKYEQFF.

This clonotype has a handful of counts. CDR3 sequence: CSVATGGGGYEQYF. Here the CDR3 DNA reads TGCAGCGTAGCAACAGGGGGCGGGGGCTACGAGCAGTACTTC. The chain uses TRBV29-1 and TRBJ2-7, with 9 bases identical to TRBD1. The CDR3 loop spans 14 amino acids. Unmatched junction bases numbered 9, after V lost 6 bases and J lost 3 bases. CDR1 SQVTM and CDR2 ANQGSEA come from the germline V gene.

This clonotype occurred many times. V is TRBV27 and J is TRBJ2-7; D is unresolved. The V gene lost 5 bases and the J gene lost 5 bases, with 13 bases spanning the gap. The CDR3 is 13 residues long. CDR1 MNHEY and CDR2 SMNVEV come from the germline V gene (reference sequence). This CDR3 reads CASSPWTLHEQYF. As DNA, the CDR3 is TGTGCCAGCAGTCCCTGGACCCTCCACGAGCAGTACTTC.

J is TRBJ2-3 and V is TRBV7-8, with D unclear. Trimming removed 5 bases at V and 4 bases at J, with 10 bases between. Germline V lookup: CDR1 SGHVS, CDR2 FQNEAQ. The CDR3 loop spans 13 amino acids. CDR3 DNA: TGTGCCAGCAGCCGGAGAGGTTCAGATACGCAGTATTTT. Its protein is CASSRRGSDTQYF.

This clonotype was seen a handful of times. This may come from a read error, since a much larger clone is one base off. V and J are TRBV6-1 and TRBJ2-7, with 7 bases identical to TRBD2. The J segment lost 6 bases and the V segment lost 4 bases, leaving 9 bases of the junction unmatched. Germline lookup yields CDR1 MNHNS and CDR2 SASEGT. CDR3 size: 14 residues. The CDR3 DNA is TGTGCCAGCAGTGTCCGGGAGGTGGGGCGCGAGCAGTACTTC. Its protein is CASSVREVGREQYF.

This clonotype was observed a few times. Written as DNA, the CDR3 is TGTGCCTGGAGTGCAAATTCACCCCTCCACTTT. This encodes CAWSANSPLHF. The V gene is TRBV30, the J gene TRBJ1-6; D uncertain. Germline CDR1 and CDR2: GTSNPN and SVGIG (reference sequence). This CDR3 has 11 residues. Trimming pared 1 base from V and 7 bases from J, leaving 2 bases between.

This clonotype was seen only a few times. The chain has TRBV9 and TRBJ2-1, with a weak D call TRBD2 (6 bases). The CDR3 runs to 16 residues. Germline CDR1 and CDR2: SGDLS and YYNGEE. The germline V and J ends were trimmed by 5 bases and 5 bases, with 20 bases remaining between them. CDR3 nucleotides: TGTGCCAGCAGTATACATCGGCGGACTACAGACAATGAGCAGTTCTTC. Translating gives CASSIHRRTTDNEQFF. The full variable domain, in which reference TRBV9 and TRBJ2-1 provide the parts outside the CDR3, is DSGVTQTPKHLITATGQRVTLRCSPRSGDLSVYWYQQSLDQGLQFLIQYYNGEERAKGNILERFSAQQFPDLHSELNLSSLELGDSALYFCASSIHRRTTDNEQFFGPGTRLTVL.

This clonotype was detected a few times. The chain carries TRBV20-1 and TRBJ1-5; D is undetermined. V lost 2 bases to trimming and J lost 0 bases, with 11 bases between them. Per the germline V gene, CDR1 is DFQATT and CDR2 is SNEGSKA (reference sequence). The CDR3 runs to 15 residues. The CDR3 loop is CSARPEPNSNQPQHF. For the CDR3, the DNA is TGCAGTGCTAGACCCGAACCGAATAGCAATCAGCCCCAGCATTTT.

This chain uses TRBV4-2 with TRBJ2-2, with TRBD1 matching 8 bases. The trim removed 8 bases at V and 5 bases at J, leaving 7 bases unmatched. The CDR3 sequence is 14 residues long. CDR1 is LGHNA, CDR2 YNFKEQ, per germline. CDR3 nucleotides: TGTGCCAGCTCCGACAGGGGAGTTACCGGGGAGCTGTTTTTT. This encodes CASSDRGVTGELFF.

A few counts support this clonotype. The chain links TRBV2 to TRBJ2-3; no clear D. V dropped 8 bases and J dropped 2 bases, with 17 bases sitting between them. The CDR3 is made up of 15 amino acids. CDR1 and CDR2 from the germline V gene are SNHLY and FYNNEI. The DNA of the CDR3 is TGTGCCAGCGGATCCCGCCAAGTCCCCACAGATACGCAGTATTTT. Translating gives CASGSRQVPTDTQYF. Together with reference TRBV2 and TRBJ2-3, the CDR3 gives the full variable domain: EPEVTQTPSHQVTQMGQEVILRCVPISNHLYFYWYRQILGQKVEFLVSFYNNEISEKSEIFDDQFSVERPDGSNFTLKIRSTKLEDSAMYFCASGSRQVPTDTQYFGPGTRLTVL.

V and J are TRBV9 and TRBJ2-3; TRBD2 agrees at 8 bases. The CDR3 spans 16 residues. The V and J ends lost 1 base and 6 bases, in that order; junction bases with no gene match: 10. Per germline, CDR1 SGDLS and CDR2 YYNGEE. The CDR3 sequence: CASSVSRGLGGDTQYF. The CDR3 coding sequence is TGTGCCAGCAGCGTAAGTCGGGGACTAGGAGGGGATACGCAGTATTTT.

The chain joins TRBV19 to TRBJ2-1; D possibly corresponds to TRBD1 (6 bases). TRBJ2-7 matches the DNA end more closely, so the J call is doubtful. The germline gives CDR1 LNHDA, CDR2 SQIVND (reference sequence). This CDR3 spans 13 amino acids. The CDR3 region is CASSRTASYEQYV. The CDR3, as DNA: TGTGCCAGTAGTAGGACAGCCTCCTACGAGCAGTACGTC.

The rearrangement links TRBV9 to TRBJ2-7; 14 bases map to TRBD2. Trimming at V came to 4 bases and at J to 6 bases, leaving 6 bases not matched to a gene. This CDR3 is 15 amino acids long. Germline V gives CDR1 SGDLS, CDR2 YYNGEE. The CDR3 protein is CASSPRLAGGFEQYF. In DNA, the CDR3 is TGTGCCAGCAGCCCCCGACTAGCGGGAGGGTTCGAGCAGTACTTC.

The sample holds many counts of this clonotype. The chain recombines TRBV6-6 with TRBJ2-7; TRBD2 matches at 10 bases. The CDR3 is made up of 17 amino acids. Trimming cost V 2 bases and J 2 bases; bases outside gene matches: 9. Germline V CDR1 and CDR2: MNHNY, SVGAGI (reference sequence). In DNA, the CDR3 is TGTGCCAGCAGTTACGGGGCTAGCGGGAGAGTCCCCTACGAGCAGTACTTC. Its protein is CASSYGASGRVPYEQYF.

The chain couples TRBV10-3 to TRBJ2-3; 9 bases align to TRBD1. Looked up from germline, CDR1 is ENHRY and CDR2 is SYGVKD. V was clipped by 7 bases and J by 4 bases; unmatched bases: 6. The CDR3 sequence is 14 residues long. The CDR3 here is CAITGQGFADTQYF. The CDR3 DNA is TGTGCCATCACGGGACAGGGCTTCGCAGATACGCAGTATTTT.

The chain carries TRBV30 and TRBJ1-3; D may be TRBD1 (5 bases). This CDR3 comprises 14 residues. With 4 bases removed from V and 2 bases from J, the gap between germline ends came to 12 bases. CDR1 is GTSNPN, CDR2 SVGIG, per germline (reference sequence). CDR3 amino acids: CAWNEGRPGNTIYF. CDR3 nucleotide sequence: TGTGCCTGGAATGAGGGGCGCCCTGGAAACACCATATATTTT.